The clone carrying this T cell receptor beta chain was found a few times. Antigen: not known. The data derive from a study of beta chain features in type 1 diabetes. Study-wide points: The influence of HLA type on TCRB rearrangement stayed undetermined. In every one of the four CD4+ subsets, TCRB CDR3s were moderately but significantly shorter in Type 1 diabetes patients. Possibly, sequencing cDNA over-represented cells that had high TCR expression levels.

V was clipped by 5 bases and J by 5 bases; unmatched bases: 9. The germline CDR1 and CDR2 sequences are SGHTA and FQGNSA. The CDR3 totals 14 residues. Expressed TCRB transcripts got sequenced, as all isolated RNA was reverse transcribed. Only in-frame clones appear in the TCRdb table, and some are missing; sequencing was by immunoSEQ multiplex PCR. The data contain 500,000 to 850,000 clones, 11% to 15% of them singletons. The clonotype was recovered from a young man with type 1 diabetes. The rearrangement uses TRBV7-2 and TRBJ2-7, with 7 bases aligning to TRBD2. The sequencing sample was made of naive CD4+ T cells from blood. The DNA of the CDR3 is TGTGCCAGCAGCATGCGGCGGGGGAGGAACGAGCAGTACTTC. Its protein is CASSMRRGRNEQYF.